These 7 T cell receptor beta chains were sequenced from one sample in a study of T-cell reconstitution after alpha-beta-depleted transplantation in children. No antigen is known for these receptors. Unique molecular identifiers featured in how the TCRbeta library was prepared. TCRdb passed the PCR reads through MiXCR, listing each CDR3 protein once. This sample has about 300,000 distinct CDR3 sequences, with nearly 8% found just once. General observations from the study: T-cell counts and diversity were attributed mostly to newly produced T cells one year after transplant.

Sample: peripheral blood, taken 360 days after TCRalphabeta/CD19-depleted stem cell transplant. Receptor source: a female patient aged 2-10 years who had a stem cell transplant for Fanconi anemia, so the T cells may come from the graft donor.

The sample holds many counts of this clonotype. The V and J genes are TRBV27 and TRBJ2-1; 9 bases align to TRBD2. The CDR3 has 14 residues. The V segment lost 9 bases and the J segment 6 bases; nucleotides outside the gene matches: 9. Germline V gene lookup returns CDR1 MNHEY and CDR2 SMNVEV (reference sequence). The CDR3, as DNA: TGTGCCAGTACCGGGACTAGCTTTGGCAATGAGCAGTTCTTC. This codes for CASTGTSFGNEQFF.

The chain has TRBV11-2 and TRBJ1-1, with D perhaps matching TRBD1 (6 bases). Germline values: CDR1 SGHAT, CDR2 FQNNGV. V dropped 11 bases and J dropped 0 bases, with 13 bases sitting between them. The CDR3 covers 13 residues. The DNA of the CDR3 is TGTGCCTGCCGGACAGTCATGAACACTGAAGCTTTCTTT. Protein sequence: CACRTVMNTEAFF.

Comments on this clonotype: One base away lies a much larger clone, so this may be a sequencing read error. The chain carries TRBV5-5 and TRBJ2-1, with D perhaps matching TRBD1 or TRBD2 (5 bases each). This CDR3 is built from 16 residues. Trimming removed 2 bases at V and 4 bases at J, with 16 bases between. In germline, CDR1 is SGHKS, CDR2 YYEKEE (reference sequence). The CDR3: CASSLQQGASYNEQFF. Written as DNA, the CDR3 is TGTGCCAGCAGCTTACAGCAGGGAGCCTCATACAATGAGCAGTTCTTC.

This chain joins TRBV20-1 and TRBJ1-2, with D unclear. Germline lookup yields CDR1 DFQATT and CDR2 SNEGSKA (reference sequence). The CDR3 runs to 15 residues. Trimming cost V 1 base and J 8 bases, with 20 bases left between them. CDR3 in DNA: TGCAGTGCTAGAGCTCGTCCGCTCACTGCTAGGGGCTACACCTTC. Protein sequence: CSARARPLTARGYTF.

The genes are TRBV6-1 and TRBJ1-5; D is ambiguous. Trimming left V 8 bases short and J 0 bases short, with 8 bases between. The CDR3 contains 13 residues. CDR1 is MNHNS and CDR2 is SASEGT in the germline V gene. This CDR3 reads CASRPYSNQPQHF. In nucleotides, the CDR3 is TGTGCCAGCCGGCCATATAGCAATCAGCCCCAGCATTTT.

At least ten counts were recorded for this clonotype. This chain joins TRBV7-3 and TRBJ2-7; D not certain. CDR1 is SGHTA and CDR2 is FQGTGA in the germline V gene. The CDR3 loop spans 16 amino acids. The V end lost 1 base, the J end lost 1 base, and 14 bases lay between the germline ends. DNA for the CDR3: TGTGCCAGCAGCTTAAGCTCAAGACCCTTTTCCTACGAGCAGTACTTC. It specifies CASSLSSRPFSYEQYF.

This clonotype was recorded many times. The chain recombines TRBV12-3 or TRBV12-4 with TRBJ2-3; tentatively, D is TRBD2 (7 bases). V lost 1 base and J 4 bases, leaving 9 bases between the germline ends. CDR3 size: 14 residues. CDR3 sequence: CASSLGGGADTQYF. Written as DNA, the CDR3 is TGTGCCAGCAGTTTAGGGGGGGGCGCAGATACGCAGTATTTT.